This is a list of T cell receptor beta chains from one sample in a study of T-cell reconstitution after alpha-beta-depleted transplantation in children. TCRdb processed the PCR reads anew with MiXCR; each CDR3 protein has one entry. The repertoire holds about 600,000 distinct CDR3 sequences, over 9.5% seen once, with less than 5% in the top ten. The sample in question was PBMCs from the stem cell graft donor, obtained from the stem cell graft. The source of these receptors is a human donor who donated a stem cell graft to a child with acute myeloid leukemia. CDR3s include the opening cysteine and the closing phenylalanine or tryptophan. The D gene is left open where the match is weak. Size tells how often a clone was seen (once, few, many) or the class of an expanded clone, and some rows leave it out.

j_gene,v_gene,abundance,d_gene,CDR3aa,CDR3nt
TRBJ1-1,TRBV7-9,few,TRBD1,CASSLGQGAVNTEAFF,TGTGCCAGCAGCTTAGGACAGGGGGCGGTCAACACTGAAGCTTTCTTT
TRBJ2-7,TRBV9,.,TRBD2,CASSVGPGGTSGMAYEQYF,TGTGCCAGCAGCGTAGGCCCAGGGGGGACTAGCGGGATGGCCTACGAGCAGTACTTC
TRBJ2-3,TRBV20-1,few,.,CPVVVSTDTQYF,TGCCCGGTCGTAGTAAGCACAGATACGCAGTATTTT
TRBJ1-2,TRBV12-3/TRBV12-4,.,.,CASSPAGWGYTF,TGTGCCAGCAGTCCCGCTGGATGGGGCTACACCTTC
TRBJ2-3,TRBV5-1,.,TRBD2,CASGLTSGPTDTQYF,TGCGCCAGCGGCCTTACTAGCGGGCCCACAGATACGCAGTATTTT
TRBJ2-2,TRBV5-1,few,.,CASSLEGVAGELFF,TGCGCCAGCAGCTTGGAAGGGGTTGCCGGGGAGCTGTTTTTT
TRBJ2-7,TRBV2,few,TRBD1,CASSPPSGTGKHEQYF,TGTGCCAGCAGTCCACCATCCGGGACAGGGAAGCACGAGCAGTACTTC
TRBJ2-5,TRBV10-3,few,.,CATGGVAAETQYF,TGTGCCACCGGAGGGGTGGCGGCAGAGACCCAGTACTTC
TRBJ2-7,TRBV28,few,.,CASSHPDNYEQYF,TGTGCCAGCAGTCACCCAGACAACTACGAGCAGTACTTC
TRBJ2-5,TRBV7-2,few,.,CASTALWGAGETQYF,TGTGCCAGCACCGCTCTGTGGGGGGCCGGGGAGACCCAGTACTTC
TRBJ2-7,TRBV11-3,.,.,CASSLIENGEQYF,TGTGCCAGCAGCTTAATAGAGAACGGCGAGCAGTACTTC
TRBJ2-3,TRBV30,many,.,CAWSVGAFTDTQYF,TGTGCCTGGAGTGTCGGAGCGTTCACAGATACGCAGTATTTT
TRBJ2-1,TRBV6-2/TRBV6-3,few,TRBD2,CASRTSGRINEQFF,TGTGCCAGCCGGACTAGCGGGAGAATCAATGAGCAGTTCTTC
TRBJ2-7,TRBV7-2,many,.,CASRGGQNIYEQYF,TGTGCCAGCAGGGGCGGGCAGAATATTTACGAGCAGTACTTC
TRBJ2-4,TRBV28,.,TRBD2,CASSRGIAGGVAKNIQYF,TGTGCCAGCAGCCGCGGGATAGCGGGAGGGGTAGCCAAAAACATTCAGTACTTC
TRBJ1-4,TRBV5-5,.,.,CASSDATGLREKLFF,TGTGCCAGCAGCGACGCCACAGGCCTACGTGAAAAACTGTTTTTT
TRBJ1-6,TRBV28,.,.,CASTLGGGKNSPLHF,TGTGCCAGCACCCTGGGGGGGGGCAAGAATTCACCCCTCCACTTT